A selection of T cell receptor beta chains follows, all from one sample in a study of pediatric ulcerative colitis. The repertoire was sequenced with immunoSEQ multiplex PCR; TCRdb's copy has only in-frame clones and lacks some. The data hold about 40,000 clones, with roughly 70% observed a single time. Sequenced material: gut tissue. These receptors were obtained from a boy younger than 18 with severe ulcerative colitis. CDR3s include the opening cysteine and the closing phenylalanine or tryptophan. D genes are given only for firm matches. Expanded clones are given a class, and other clones once, few, many or no size at all.

.	TRBJ2-7	TRBV19	.	TGTGCCAGTAGTGAGGACAGGAGGGGCGAGCAGTACTTC	CASSEDRRGEQYF
.	TRBJ1-1	TRBV9	.	TGTGCCAGCAGCGTAAACCAGAACACTGAAGCTTTCTTT	CASSVNQNTEAFF
TRBD1	TRBJ1-1	TRBV18	.	TGTGCCAGCTCACCTTGGGACAGCCCTGAAGCTTTCTTT	CASSPWDSPEAFF
.	TRBJ1-2	TRBV7-2	.	TGTGCCAGCAGCTCGGACGGCCGGGAGGGGTATGGCTACACCTTC	CASSSDGREGYGYTF
.	TRBJ1-1	TRBV6-5	.	TGTGCCAGCAGTTACGGGCAGGGCCCTATGAACACTGAAGCTTTCTTT	CASSYGQGPMNTEAFF
.	TRBJ2-7	TRBV7-8	.	TGTGCCAGCAGTAGGATCCGGGACGTAAAGTACGAGCAGTACTTC	CASSRIRDVKYEQYF
TRBD2	TRBJ2-1	TRBV6-5	.	TGTGCCAGCAGTTACGGGGGACTAGCGGGGGGAATTGAGCAGTTCTTC	CASSYGGLAGGIEQFF
TRBD2	TRBJ2-1	TRBV7-8	.	TGTGCCAGCAGCTATAGCGGGGGGGCCAATGAGCAGTTCTTC	CASSYSGGANEQFF
.	TRBJ1-2	TRBV29-1	once	TGCAGCTCCGGGGAGGGCGCGGACTATGGCTACACCTTC	CSSGEGADYGYTF
TRBD2	TRBJ2-5	TRBV9	.	TGTGCCAGCAGCGCCACTAGCGGGGGCTCCAAAGAGACCCAGTACTTC	CASSATSGGSKETQYF
.	TRBJ2-1	TRBV28	medium-sized	TGTGCCAGCAGTACTCGTAGGGGGATGTCCTACAATGAGCAGTTCTTC	CASSTRRGMSYNEQFF
.	TRBJ1-3	TRBV5-1	.	TGCGCCAGCAGCTTTGACGGGCTCTCTGGAAACACCATATATTTT	CASSFDGLSGNTIYF
.	TRBJ2-5	TRBV5-1	.	TGCGCCAGCAGCTCAGGGGAGGTAGTGGGGGGCGGCGAGACCCAGTACTTC	CASSSGEVVGGGETQYF
.	TRBJ2-3	TRBV27	.	TGTGCCAGCAGTTTAGGTCAGGGTATCGCAGATACGCAGTATTTT	CASSLGQGIADTQYF
.	TRBJ1-2	TRBV5-8	once	TGTGCCAGCAGCTTGGCCCAGGTCGTGTATGGCTACACCTTC	CASSLAQVVYGYTF
.	TRBJ2-3	TRBV15	.	TGTGCCACCAGCAGAGATCCTCGTGGGGGCACAGATACGCAGTATTTT	CATSRDPRGGTDTQYF
.	TRBJ2-7	TRBV30	few	TGTGCCTGGAGGAGTAGGGACTCTGGCTACGAGCAGTACTTC	CAWRSRDSGYEQYF
TRBD1	TRBJ2-1	TRBV7-9	.	TGTGCCAGCAGCTACAACTCAGGGGGTAGGTTGAATGAGCAGTTCTTC	CASSYNSGGRLNEQFF
.	TRBJ2-7	TRBV19	.	TGTGCCAGTAGTACATCAGGGAGCGAGCAGTACTTC	CASSTSGSEQYF
TRBD2	TRBJ2-5	TRBV29-1	.	TGCAGCGTTGATCTAGCGGGGACGGGGGAGACCCAGTACTTC	CSVDLAGTGETQYF
.	TRBJ2-3	TRBV5-1	.	TGCGCCAGCAGACTTACCGGGACGACAAGGACAGATACGCAGTATTTT	CASRLTGTTRTDTQYF
.	TRBJ2-2	TRBV5-1	.	TGCGCCAGCAGCTTGTCCGTGGGGGCCCCGGTCGGGGAGCTGTTTTTT	CASSLSVGAPVGELFF
.	TRBJ1-1	TRBV13	.	TGTGCCAGCAGCCACGGGACGGAGAACACTGAAGCTTTCTTT	CASSHGTENTEAFF
.	TRBJ2-2	TRBV18	.	TGTGCCAGCTCACCGACGGCCGGGGAGCTGTTTTTT	CASSPTAGELFF
.	TRBJ2-3	TRBV7-9	.	TGTGCCAGCAGCCCCCTAGATACGCAGTATTTT	CASSPLDTQYF
.	TRBJ1-2	TRBV6-6	.	TGTGCCAGCACCCAAAGGGGCTATGGCTACACCTTC	CASTQRGYGYTF
TRBD2	TRBJ2-3	TRBV6-1	.	TGTGCCAGCAGTGAATTTAGTGGGGGGGGTCCGGATACGCAGTATTTT	CASSEFSGGGPDTQYF
TRBD2	TRBJ2-3	TRBV7-9	once	TGTGCCAGCAGCTGGGGGACTAGCGATAGCACAGATACGCAGTATTTT	CASSWGTSDSTDTQYF
.	TRBJ2-7	TRBV28	.	TGTGCCAGCAGTTTCTCCTACTACGAGCAGTACTTC	CASSFSYYEQYF
.	TRBJ2-7	TRBV5-6	.	TGTGCCAGCAGCATGCGGGGACAGAGCTCCTACGAGCAGTACTTC	CASSMRGQSSYEQYF
.	TRBJ1-1	TRBV11-2	.	TGTGCCAGCAGCTTAAAAACCAACACTGAAGCTTTCTTT	CASSLKTNTEAFF
.	TRBJ2-7	TRBV5-1	few	TGCGCCAGCACCATTCCGGGCAGGGCGAACTCCTACGAGCAGTACTTC	CASTIPGRANSYEQYF
TRBD1	TRBJ2-1	TRBV2	.	TGTGCCAGCAGTACAGGACAGGCCTACAATGAGCAGTTCTTC	CASSTGQAYNEQFF
.	TRBJ2-2	TRBV4-1	.	TGCGCCAGCAGCCAAGAATTTGGTAGGGGAACGAACACCGGGGAGCTGTTTTTT	CASSQEFGRGTNTGELFF
.	TRBJ2-1	TRBV20-1	.	TGCAGTGCCACCGACCGTAATGAGCAGTTCTTC	CSATDRNEQFF
.	TRBJ1-3	TRBV13	.	TGTGCCAGCAGCCTGGACAGCAGCTCTGGAAACACCATATATTTT	CASSLDSSSGNTIYF
.	TRBJ2-2	TRBV10-1	.	TGCGCCACCCGGGAAGGGGGAAGTACCGGGGAGCTGTTTTTT	CATREGGSTGELFF
.	TRBJ2-2	TRBV27	.	TGTGCCAGCAGTCGTTGGGGCGATTCGAACACCGGGGAGCTGTTTTTT	CASSRWGDSNTGELFF
TRBD1	TRBJ2-2	TRBV7-2	.	TGTGCCAGCAGACCCGACAGGGGCACCGGGGAGCTGTTTTTT	CASRPDRGTGELFF
TRBD1	TRBJ2-7	TRBV10-2	.	TGCGCCAGCACAGGGACAGGGGGCTCCTACGAGCAGTACTTC	CASTGTGGSYEQYF
.	TRBJ2-5	TRBV7-9	.	TGTGCCAGCAGCTTATCCGTACAAGAGACCCAGTACTTC	CASSLSVQETQYF
.	TRBJ2-7	TRBV5-1	.	TGCGCCAGCAGCTTAGGGACACGGGCGACCTACGAGCAGTACTTC	CASSLGTRATYEQYF
.	TRBJ2-2	TRBV28	.	TGTGCCAGCAGCCCACAGGAATTTTTGACCGGGGAGCTGTTTTTT	CASSPQEFLTGELFF
.	TRBJ1-5	TRBV6-1	few	TGTGCCAGCAGGGCACAGGGCGAACAGCCCCAGCATTTT	CASRAQGEQPQHF
.	TRBJ1-6	TRBV5-4	.	TGTGCCAGCCGTCCCGGACGGACGAATTCACCCCTCCACTTT	CASRPGRTNSPLHF
.	TRBJ2-7	TRBV5-1	.	TGCGCCAGCAGCTTGGTCCCGGTGGGCGAGCAGTACTTC	CASSLVPVGEQYF
.	TRBJ2-3	TRBV19	large	TGTGCCAGTAGTATAGGGACAGATACGCAGTATTTT	CASSIGTDTQYF
.	TRBJ1-3	TRBV9	.	TGTGCCAGCAGCGTAGACTGGGATGGAAACACCATATATTTT	CASSVDWDGNTIYF
.	TRBJ2-3	TRBV6-5	.	TGTGCCAGCAGCCAGACTATGGTCGGCACAGATACGCAGTATTTT	CASSQTMVGTDTQYF
.	TRBJ1-5	TRBV28	.	TGTGCCAGCAGTTTCATGGGGACCAATGGAGTGGGCAATCAGCCCCAGCATTTT	CASSFMGTNGVGNQPQHF